This T cell receptor beta chain is drawn from a study of T cells in Graves' hyperthyroidism and ophthalmopathy (dated by TCRdb to between 2019 and 2020). Background for the entire study: Peripheral blood samples were taken at initial diagnosis, before any treatment was given. To identify TCR V-J signatures that set the groups apart, the researchers used a discovery cohort of approximately 98 patients, made up of 40 to 45 with Graves' ophthalmopathy and approximately 57 with stable Graves' hyperthyroidism. The 95 to 100 discovery patients were randomly divided into training and test sets at a 7:3 ratio. Prospective prediction of ophthalmopathy was tested in an independent validation cohort of 18 hyperthyroidism patients and 17 patients who later progressed to ophthalmopathy. According to the paper, TCR Vbeta CDR3 sequencing was carried out on around 140 peripheral blood samples, which came from some 41 ophthalmopathy, 75 to 80 hyperthyroidism and approximately 17 progressor patients. The study also compared thyroid tissue and blood T-cell repertoires from over 5 Graves' hyperthyroidism patients. Following sampling, methimazole starting at 30 mg daily was given to hyperthyroidism patients, and high-dose intravenous methylprednisolone was given to ophthalmopathy patients.

Broad study findings and their caveats: No statistical method was used to fix the sample size in advance, and group allocation was not hidden from the investigators. During validation, the model predicted progression to ophthalmopathy a median of approximately 6.5 months ahead of onset, with around 65% sensitivity and 72.22% specificity. Ophthalmopathy was separated from stable hyperthyroidism by a 13 V-J signature model, with just over 85% sensitivity and roughly 84% specificity obtained in cross-validation and 80%/75% obtained in testing. Most expanded thyroid clonotypes (frequency above 0.001) were also detected in blood, a finding suggesting that blood repertoires may reflect thyroid immune responses.

CDR1 SGDLS and CDR2 YYNGEE are derived from the germline V gene. Trimming takes 0 bases from V and 0 bases from J, and the germline ends sit 5 bases apart. The CDR3 holds 14 amino acids from the cysteine to the phenylalanine. The CDR3 DNA has 42 bases and is translated from base 1. TCR beta CDR3 regions were amplified from RNA transcripts. The first round of RT-PCR for the TCR CDR3 was performed with the HTBI primer set and the Qiagen OneStep RT-PCR kit. The libraries were constructed in a second round of multiplex PCR and then size-selected and purified. Libraries were sequenced paired-end with 100 bp reads on an Illumina HiSeq2000. Concerning the study's data processing: SOAPnuke was used to process the raw data, with reads discarded if the reads contained adapters or uncalled bases, had a mean Phred below 15, or lacked an exact constant-primer or identifier match. COPE v1.2.5 was used to merge the high-quality paired reads, and each unique nucleotide sequence was defined as a clonotype. MiTCR v1.1 was used to align clonotypes to the IMGT TRBV, TRBD and TRBJ reference segments. Only V-J combinations with frequency above 0.0001, covering 98% to 99.2% of repertoires, were analysed. A TCS score was defined as the ratio of F50 (clonal expansion) to E x V (chaos), with BLOSUM62-based TCRdist applied between CDR3 peptides within each V-J. Welch's t-statistics and random forest reduced roughly 540 V-J features to about 12, which were used in a naive Bayes classifier (R e1071). TCRdb reran the public reads through fastp at Q25 and MiXCR, keeping productive beta chains. Rows merge per CDR3 protein into single entries with the most common DNA and genes. TCRdb's processing, not the study's, gives the V and J calls here. This sample comprises about 210,000 distinct CDR3 sequences, roughly 18% of them detected only once. The ten largest clones add up to 50% of the sample.

This clonotype was found a few times. Its antigen is not yet known. No base qualities exist here, and no much larger clone lies one base off it. Stable Graves' hyperthyroidism was defined as the absence of progression to ophthalmopathy over 18 months of follow-up. Hyperthyroidism patients were newly diagnosed, had a disease duration of under 2 months, and were aged 18 to 65 years. Exclusion was applied to patients with uncontrolled infections, other autoimmune diseases, pregnancy or lactation. Clinical symptoms, serum thyroxine and TRAb, thyroid ultrasound, and orbital computed tomography formed the basis for the diagnoses. PBMCs were separated from over 9 ml of fresh peripheral blood using Ficoll-Paque density gradient centrifugation. Total RNA was extracted using Trizol reagent, and RNA quality was assessed on an Agilent 2100 Bioanalyzer.

This clonotype was obtained from a man aged 50 to 60 with Graves' hyperthyroidism. Material for sequencing was blood. This sequence uses TRBV9 and TRBJ2-3; the D gene is unclear. The CDR3 here reads CASSVGRSTDTQYF. The DNA is TGTGCCAGCAGCGTAGGACGGAGCACAGATACGCAGTATTTT.